A single sample is the source of the 15 T cell receptor beta chains below, sequenced in a study of T cell responses to AZD1222 COVID-19 vaccine. Assay used: immunoSEQ multiplex PCR; TCRdb lists only in-frame clones, some missing. The repertoire includes under 150,000 clones, around 91% of them detected once, and 9% to 9.5% sits in the top ten. The sample consisted of peripheral blood, taken 28 days after the second AZD1222 dose. The receptors stem from an adult who received the AZD1222 COVID-19 vaccine.

CDR3 nucleotide sequence: TGTGCCAGCAGCTCCTTAGCGGGGACAGGGGGCGCGGAGACCCAGTACTTC. Its protein product is CASSSLAGTGGAETQYF. V and J are TRBV9 and TRBJ2-5; TRBD1 agrees at 12 bases. CDR1 SGDLS and CDR2 YYNGEE come from the germline V gene. The CDR3 sequence is 17 residues long. Germline trimming cut 4 bases from V and 5 bases from J; bases unmatched to any gene: 12. Full variable domain (missing parts from reference TRBV9 and TRBJ2-5): DSGVTQTPKHLITATGQRVTLRCSPRSGDLSVYWYQQSLDQGLQFLIQYYNGEERAKGNILERFSAQQFPDLHSELNLSSLELGDSALYFCASSSLAGTGGAETQYFGPGTRLLVL.

The V call is TRBV24-1, the J call TRBJ2-7; 14 bases fit TRBD2. V gave up 3 bases and J gave up 0 bases; unmatched junction bases: 12. This CDR3 has 20 amino acids. Per germline, CDR1 KGHDR and CDR2 SFDVKD. For the CDR3, the DNA is TGTGCCACCAGTGATCCAAGGACTAGCGGGAGGCCCACCAGCTCCTACGAGCAGTACTTC. Translation: CATSDPRTSGRPTSSYEQYF.

The chain carries TRBV10-1 and TRBJ1-6; D ambiguous. The V end lost 10 bases, the J end lost 10 bases, and 17 bases lay between the germline ends. Per germline, CDR1 WNHNN and CDR2 SYGVQD (reference sequence). This CDR3 is 13 amino acids long. The CDR3 nucleotides are TGCGCCACCTCGAATGGGGTTAGCTCACCCCTCCACTTT. Translating gives CATSNGVSSPLHF.

The V gene is TRBV12-3 or TRBV12-4, the J gene TRBJ2-4, with D possibly TRBD1 on 5 matching bases. Trimming removed 5 bases at V and 5 bases at J, with 7 bases between. The CDR3 runs 12 residues. The CDR3 nucleotides are TGTGCCAGCAGTCCCAGGGAAAACATTCAGTACTTC. Protein sequence: CASSPRENIQYF.

The chain has TRBV4-2 and TRBJ2-7, with 11 bases aligning to TRBD2. The CDR3 has 17 residues. Germline loops: CDR1 LGHNA, CDR2 YNFKEQ. J lost 7 bases, V lost 1 base, and 12 bases had no gene match. Here the CDR3 reads CASSQVGRLAGSGEQYF. The CDR3 bases are TGTGCCAGCAGCCAAGTCGGGAGACTAGCGGGAAGCGGGGAGCAGTACTTC.

This clone was detected only once. This chain connects TRBV14 to TRBJ1-1; D is possibly TRBD1 (5 bases). V lost 0 bases and J lost 1, with 12 bases in between. Germline V gene sequence: CDR1 SGHDN, CDR2 FVKESK. The CDR3 contains 16 residues. The CDR3 sequence is CASSQEARVGNTEAFF. The CDR3 DNA reads TGTGCCAGCAGCCAAGAAGCCAGGGTCGGGAACACTGAAGCTTTCTTT.

This clone was recorded only once. The chain joins TRBV5-1 to TRBJ1-2; 9 bases line up with TRBD1. This CDR3 has 13 amino acids. Per germline, CDR1 SGHRS and CDR2 YFSETQ. Trimming cost V 6 bases and J 4 bases; bases outside gene matches: 4. The CDR3 loop reads CASKGTGLYGYTF. The CDR3 coding sequence is TGCGCCAGCAAGGGGACAGGGCTCTATGGCTACACCTTC. The whole variable domain, remainder taken from reference TRBV5-1 and TRBJ1-2, is KAGVTQTPRYLIKTRGQQVTLSCSPISGHRSVSWYQQTPGQGLQFLFEYFSETQRNKGNFPGRFSGRQFSNSRSEMNVSTLELGDSALYLCASKGTGLYGYTFGSGTRLTVV.

The V gene is TRBV10-3, the J gene TRBJ2-3; D perhaps matches TRBD2 (5 bases). Per germline, CDR1 ENHRY and CDR2 SYGVKD. CDR3 length: 14 residues. Trimming left V 5 bases short and J 2 bases short, with 11 bases between. DNA of the CDR3: TGTGCCATCAGTTCGGGGAAGGCCACAGATACGCAGTATTTT. It codes for CAISSGKATDTQYF.

The chain uses TRBV24-1 and TRBJ2-2; TRBD1 aligns across 8 bases. The ends lost 4 bases at V and 5 bases at J; junction bases unmatched: 2. Germline CDR1 is KGHDR and CDR2 is SFDVKD. This CDR3 has 14 residues. CDR3 sequence reads: CATSEWTGTGELFF. CDR3 nucleotide sequence: TGTGCCACCAGTGAGTGGACAGGGACCGGGGAGCTGTTTTTT.

The CDR3 loop reads CASSPGTSDTGELFF. In DNA form, the CDR3 reads TGTGCCAGCAGCCCAGGAACTAGTGACACCGGGGAGCTGTTTTTT. V gene TRBV7-8 combines with J gene TRBJ2-2; weak D call: TRBD2 (5 bases). The CDR3 loop spans 15 amino acids. Germline V gives CDR1 SGHVS, CDR2 FQNEAQ. V lost 5 bases, J lost 3 bases, and 13 bases lay in between.

This clone came up a few times. CDR3 in DNA: TGTGCCAGCAGTTTATCGGGCGGCTATGGCTACACCTTC. Encoded protein: CASSLSGGYGYTF. This rearrangement joins TRBV27 to TRBJ1-2; D remains ambiguous. The CDR3 runs to 13 residues. Germline CDR1 MNHEY, CDR2 SMNVEV (reference sequence). V was trimmed by 0 bases and J by 4 bases, leaving 6 bases between them.

The chain carries TRBV15 and TRBJ1-5; no clear D gene. CDR1 is LNHNV, CDR2 YYDKDF, per germline (reference sequence). The CDR3 is made up of 15 amino acids. Between the trimmed V and J ends, which lost 9 bases and 0 bases, there was a span of 15 bases. The CDR3 protein is CATKMSGGSNQPQHF. As DNA, the CDR3 is TGTGCCACTAAGATGAGCGGCGGTAGCAATCAGCCCCAGCATTTT. Together with reference TRBV15 and TRBJ1-5, the CDR3 gives the full variable domain: DAMVIQNPRYQVTQFGKPVTLSCSQTLNHNVMYWYQQKSSQAPKLLFHYYDKDFNNEADTPDNFQSRRPNTSFCFLDIRSPGLGDTAMYLCATKMSGGSNQPQHFGDGTRLSIL.

The chain is built from TRBV19 and TRBJ2-2; 8 bases map to TRBD1. Germline trimming cut 10 bases from V and 0 bases from J; bases unmatched to any gene: 4. The CDR3 consists of 14 residues. The V gene's germline CDR1 is LNHDA and CDR2 SQIVND (reference sequence). The CDR3 DNA is TGTGCCACCCCACAGGGGGCGAACACCGGGGAGCTGTTTTTT. Translating gives CATPQGANTGELFF. Using reference TRBV19 and TRBJ2-2 for the parts outside the CDR3, the full variable domain is DGGITQSPKYLFRKEGQNVTLSCEQNLNHDAMYWYRQDPGQGLRLIYYSQIVNDFQKGDIAEGYSVSREKKESFPLTVTSAQKNPTAFYLCATPQGANTGELFFGEGSRLTVL.

The chain joins TRBV7-2 to TRBJ1-1, with a tentative D call TRBD1 (5 bases). The CDR3 is 13 amino acids. Germline V gene data show CDR1 as SGHTA and CDR2 as FQGNSA. Trimming removed 4 bases at V and 5 bases at J, with 11 bases between. DNA of the CDR3: TGTGCCAGCAGCTCTGGGACGTTAACTGAAGCTTTCTTT. Translating gives CASSSGTLTEAFF.

The chain carries TRBV7-8 and TRBJ2-5; a weak D match, TRBD1 (5 bases). The length of the CDR3 is 15 residues. Trimming shortened V by 6 bases and J by 2 bases, and 16 bases separated the two germline ends. Germline V lookup: CDR1 SGHVS, CDR2 FQNEAQ. CDR3 amino acids: CASRPRVMGQETQYF. The DNA of the CDR3 is TGTGCCAGCAGGCCCAGGGTGATGGGGCAAGAGACCCAGTACTTC.